A selection of T cell receptor beta chains follows, all from one sample in a study of blood T cell repertoires in COVID-19. Using immunoSEQ multiplex PCR, the repertoire was profiled, and TCRdb retains in-frame clones only, with some absent. The sample carries approximately 210,000 clones, about 85% recorded once. The specimen was peripheral blood. The source is a man aged 25-45 years with active or convalescent COVID-19. CDR3s include the opening cysteine and the closing phenylalanine or tryptophan. The D gene is left open where the match is weak. Only part of the rows carry a size: once, few, many, or a class if the clone is expanded.

NA	TRBV7-6	TRBD1	TRBJ2-7	CASSFQQGAQYEQYF	TGTGCCAGCAGCTTCCAACAGGGGGCGCAGTACGAGCAGTACTTC
NA	TRBV28	TRBD1	TRBJ1-1	CASPRQGGTEAFF	TGTGCCAGCCCCCGACAGGGAGGAACTGAAGCTTTCTTT
NA	TRBV27	NA	TRBJ2-7	CASSLWGTQHPYEQYF	TGTGCCAGCAGTTTATGGGGGACACAACACCCCTACGAGCAGTACTTC
NA	TRBV12-2	NA	TRBJ2-3	CASRLPPGGRATDTQYF	TGTGCAAGTCGCTTACCCCCCGGCGGGAGAGCCACAGATACGCAGTATTTT
NA	TRBV7-9	TRBD2	TRBJ2-1	CASSPPTSGGPAYNEQFF	TGTGCCAGCAGCCCACCCACTAGCGGGGGGCCAGCCTACAATGAGCAGTTCTTC
NA	TRBV11-2	TRBD1	TRBJ2-2	CASSPRGQGDTGELFF	TGTGCCAGCAGCCCCAGGGGACAGGGTGACACCGGGGAGCTGTTTTTT
NA	TRBV7-8	TRBD2	TRBJ2-1	CASHGGRALNEQFF	TGTGCCAGCCATGGCGGGAGGGCGCTCAATGAGCAGTTCTTC
NA	TRBV24-1	TRBD1	TRBJ2-5	CATSEAGQGVKETQYF	TGTGCCACCAGTGAAGCGGGACAGGGGGTTAAAGAGACCCAGTACTTC
NA	TRBV28	NA	TRBJ1-1	CASSLPQGTEAFF	TGTGCCAGCAGTCTCCCACAGGGCACTGAAGCTTTCTTT
NA	TRBV30	NA	TRBJ1-5	CAWSGIGQPQHF	TGTGCCTGGAGCGGGATTGGGCAGCCCCAGCATTTT
once	TRBV7-8	NA	TRBJ1-1	CASSLAYRTEAFF	TGTGCCAGCAGCTTAGCCTACCGAACTGAAGCTTTCTTT
NA	TRBV5-4	NA	TRBJ2-7	CASSRLNLDAAYEQYF	TGTGCCAGCAGCCGCTTAAACCTAGACGCGGCGTACGAGCAGTACTTC
NA	TRBV7-2	TRBD1	TRBJ1-6	CASSFSPPMRTGTNSPLHF	TGTGCCAGCAGCTTTTCCCCACCGATGCGGACAGGGACAAATTCACCCCTCCACTTT
NA	TRBV29-1	TRBD1	TRBJ1-5	CSVTTHTGTGGNQPQHF	TGCAGCGTCACCACTCATACCGGGACAGGGGGAAATCAGCCCCAGCATTTT
NA	TRBV9	TRBD2	TRBJ2-1	CASSVVAGGPNEQFF	TGTGCCAGCAGCGTAGTAGCGGGAGGGCCCAATGAGCAGTTCTTC
NA	TRBV6-6	NA	TRBJ2-3	CASSYPGRRQEDTQYF	TGTGCCAGCAGTTACCCGGGAAGGAGGCAGGAAGATACGCAGTATTTT
NA	TRBV18	NA	TRBJ1-1	CASSRQRNTEAFF	TGTGCCAGCTCAAGACAGCGGAACACTGAAGCTTTCTTT
NA	TRBV2	NA	TRBJ1-1	CASNSDGLRAFF	TGTGCCAGCAATAGCGACGGGCTGAGGGCTTTCTTT
few	TRBV28	NA	TRBJ2-6	CASSLRGGGANVLTF	TGTGCCAGCAGTTTAAGGGGCGGTGGGGCCAACGTCCTGACTTTC
NA	TRBV6-2/TRBV6-3	NA	TRBJ2-1	CASSYGGFSYNEQFF	TGTGCCAGCAGTTACGGCGGATTCTCCTACAATGAGCAGTTCTTC
NA	TRBV6-2/TRBV6-3	NA	TRBJ2-1	CASSYSRGMGAGPYNEQFF	TGTGCCAGCAGTTACTCGAGAGGAATGGGAGCGGGCCCCTACAATGAGCAGTTCTTC
NA	TRBV28	TRBD1	TRBJ1-5	CASSNQGQSKRSQPQHF	TGTGCCAGCAGCAACCAGGGACAGTCCAAACGAAGCCAGCCCCAGCATTTT
NA	TRBV7-8	NA	TRBJ1-2	CASSLRWGKSDYGYTF	TGTGCCAGCAGTTTAAGATGGGGCAAGTCCGACTATGGCTACACCTTC
NA	TRBV3-1/TRBV3-2	NA	TRBJ1-1	CASSPYVGGNTEAFF	TGTGCCAGCAGCCCCTATGTGGGGGGTAACACTGAAGCTTTCTTT
NA	TRBV5-8	NA	TRBJ1-5	CASSRTGLYRPQHF	TGTGCCAGCAGCCGTACAGGGCTCTATCGGCCCCAGCATTTT